The present T cell receptor beta chain was sequenced within a study of CD8+ T cells in alopecia areata. Findings of the study overall: Scalp sequencing captures resident alphabeta T cells of normal skin too. Scalp lesions, especially in alopecia totalis/universalis, had higher clonality than normal scalp.

Investigators sorted PBMCs to obtain both CD4+ and CD8+ T cells. Reverse transcribed after extraction, RNA yielded cDNA as the sequencing template. Produced via immunoSEQ multiplex PCR; TCRdb's table is partial and in-frame only. The sample includes over 200,000 clones, 50% to 70% seen only once; the top ten take approximately 0.44%. Worth noting for this clone: Antigen: not known. Other nucleotide sequences from this sample produce the same CDR3.

This CDR3 is 13 amino acids long. Germline CDR1 and CDR2: GTSNPN and SVGIG (reference sequence). V was shortened by 0 bases and J by 4 bases, with 7 bases between the two germline ends. The material was CD4+ T cells sorted from blood, obtained at week 0. The origin of this receptor is a human donor with alopecia areata. The chain couples TRBV30 to TRBJ2-4, with D hard to call. The CDR3 region is CAWSVGTKNIQYF. The CDR3 bases are TGTGCCTGGAGTGTGGGAACTAAAAACATTCAGTACTTC.